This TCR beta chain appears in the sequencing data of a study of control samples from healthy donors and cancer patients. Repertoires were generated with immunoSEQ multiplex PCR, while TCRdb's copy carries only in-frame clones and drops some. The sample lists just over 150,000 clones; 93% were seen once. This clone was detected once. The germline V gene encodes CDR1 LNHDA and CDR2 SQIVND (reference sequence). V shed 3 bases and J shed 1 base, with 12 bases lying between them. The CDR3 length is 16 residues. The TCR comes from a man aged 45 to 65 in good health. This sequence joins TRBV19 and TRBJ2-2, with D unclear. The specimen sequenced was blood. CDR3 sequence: CASSIALIGNTGELFF. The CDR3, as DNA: TGTGCCAGTAGTATTGCCCTTATCGGGAACACCGGGGAGCTGTTTTTT. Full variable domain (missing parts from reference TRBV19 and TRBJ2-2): DGGITQSPKYLFRKEGQNVTLSCEQNLNHDAMYWYRQDPGQGLRLIYYSQIVNDFQKGDIAEGYSVSREKKESFPLTVTSAQKNPTAFYLCASSIALIGNTGELFFGEGSRLTVL.